This TCR beta chain was identified in a study of blood T cells in healthy people across ages. This clonotype showed up just a few times. The second PCR ran about 6 to 12 cycles with a sample-barcoded 5' primer and J-beta primers. In TCRdb, the 5' RACE reads were re-called with MiXCR into one record per CDR3 protein. There are 700,000 to 900,000 distinct CDR3 sequences in the sample; roughly 50% occur only once, and about 42% lies in the top ten. CDR1 and CDR2 (germline): SGHTA, FQGNSA. The CDR3 is 12 amino acids. V shed 6 bases and J shed 2 bases, with 6 bases lying between them. This rearrangement joins TRBV7-2 to TRBJ2-3; no clear D gene. The receptor was isolated from a man aged 80 or over in good health. The sequencing sample was made of blood. This chain's CDR3 is CASRHDTDTQYF. As DNA, the CDR3 is TGTGCCAGCAGACACGACACAGATACGCAGTATTTT.